The subject of this entry is one T cell receptor beta chain. Using immunoSEQ multiplex PCR, the repertoire was profiled, and TCRdb retains in-frame clones only, with some absent. The table has about 190,000 clones, approximately 88% seen once; the top ten hold approximately 3%. These data belong to a study of blood T cell repertoires in COVID-19. Across the whole study: The United States, Italy and Spain were the sources of the acute and convalescent COVID-19 samples. In each case, the material was cDNA or gDNA derived from T cells, B-cell-depleted T cells, or PBMCs.

Trimming shortened V by 8 bases and J by 0 bases, and 13 bases separated the two germline ends. CDR3 length equals 14 residues. In germline, CDR1 is SNHLY, CDR2 FYNNEI. The chain employs TRBV2 and TRBJ1-1; D remains unclear. The source of this sequence is a woman aged 25-40 years who had recovered from COVID-19. Sequences were obtained from PBMCs or T cells enriched from blood (not recorded which). The CDR3 here is CASLSASMNTEAFF. CDR3 bases: TGTGCCAGCCTGAGCGCAAGCATGAACACTGAAGCTTTCTTT.